This T cell receptor beta chain was captured in a study of blood T cell repertoires in COVID-19. Study-level background: Material from acute and convalescent COVID-19 was sourced from the United States, Italy and Spain. Sources were T cells, B-cell-depleted T cells, or PBMCs; the material itself was cDNA or gDNA.

This CDR3 is built from 14 residues. From germline, CDR1 is SGDLS and CDR2 YYNGEE. Between the trimmed V and J ends, which lost 0 bases and 0 bases, there was a span of 6 bases. Methods used by the authors: Reference gene primer amplification gave nucleated cell count estimates. Clones were sequenced by immunoSEQ multiplex PCR, and TCRdb holds only the in-frame ones, with some missing. V, J and clone size were drawn from that table, and D and trimming were deduced from the DNA. The sample shows approximately 200,000 clones, 80% to 85% of them seen only once. V is TRBV9 and J is TRBJ2-5; D not certain. What was sequenced was peripheral blood. This TCR came from a human donor in a cohort sampled during active COVID-19. The CDR3 nucleotides are TGTGCCAGCAGCGTAGGGCCATACCAAGAGACCCAGTACTTC. This sequence encodes CASSVGPYQETQYF. Drawing the rest from reference TRBV9 and TRBJ2-5, the complete variable domain is DSGVTQTPKHLITATGQRVTLRCSPRSGDLSVYWYQQSLDQGLQFLIQYYNGEERAKGNILERFSAQQFPDLHSELNLSSLELGDSALYFCASSVGPYQETQYFGPGTRLLVL.